The sequence of this T cell receptor (beta chain) was determined in a study of cytomegalovirus exposure and HLA in healthy donors. Study-wide results and limits: Beyond CMV serostatus, there was no information to go on about immune exposure. Sequencing likely produced, as an artifact, a cluster of highly shared sequence variants. Exclusion applied to some V segments, including TRBV6-2 and TRBV6-3, as they were indistinguishable.

In this sample, this clone turned up a few times. Its specificity is not known. PCR primers comprised 60 Vbeta and 13 Jbeta primers. Authors' data handling: A later analysis tallied about 80 million unique TCR beta chains, around 11 million of them shared. TCRdb keeps only in-frame clones here, not all; method: immunoSEQ multiplex PCR. That table is the source of V, J and clone size, and D and trimming were worked out from the DNA. The repertoire includes some 170,000 clones, over 75% of them detected once, and 1.6% sits in the top ten. V lost 4 bases, J lost 4 bases, and 1 base stayed unmatched. This CDR3 has 13 amino acids. Germline-derived CDR1 and CDR2 are MNHNY and SVGAGI (reference sequence).

Material: PBMCs. This receptor was identified in a woman aged 25-40 years in good health and CMV-seronegative. The V and J genes are TRBV6-6 and TRBJ1-3, with TRBD1 matching 7 bases. The CDR3 sequence is CASSSQGGNTIYF. CDR3 coding DNA: TGTGCCAGCAGTTCACAGGGGGGAAACACCATATATTTT.